This T cell receptor (beta chain) was profiled in a study of blood T cell repertoires in COVID-19. Study context: There were acute and convalescent COVID-19 samples, and they came from the United States, Italy and Spain.

CDR1 and CDR2 from the germline V gene are SGHNT and YENEEA. V was cut by 4 bases and J by 3 bases, with 22 bases left in between. This CDR3 has 17 amino acids. Individuals drawn from about two dozen US areas were about 18 to 89 years old. The repertoire was sequenced with immunoSEQ multiplex PCR; TCRdb's copy has only in-frame clones and lacks some. Of under 350,000 clones in the sample, 90% are singletons; the top ten hold roughly 2.6%. V gene TRBV11-3 combines with J gene TRBJ2-7; TRBD1 might be the D (9 bases). This clonotype was obtained from a man aged 55 to 70 who had recovered from COVID-19. The sequencing input was PBMCs or T cells enriched from blood (not recorded which). CDR3 protein: CASSSSRGGTGLYEQYF. The CDR3 coding sequence is TGTGCCAGCAGCTCCTCCCGCGGGGGGACAGGGCTCTACGAGCAGTACTTC.